The 20 T cell receptor beta chains below were found in one sample sequenced in a study of cytotoxic CD8 clonotypes in ibrutinib-treated CLL. The table came from immunoSEQ multiplex PCR; TCRdb's copy has only in-frame clones and leaves some out. Of around 140,000 clones in the sample, approximately 80% were seen once. The sequences come from PBMCs, collected after 12 months of ibrutinib treatment. The receptor set was obtained from a human donor with chronic lymphocytic leukemia.

The chain's CDR3 is CASSYGGTYEQYF. CDR3 nucleotide sequence: TGTGCCAGCAGTTACGGCGGGACCTACGAGCAGTACTTC. The chain is built from TRBV9 and TRBJ2-7; D is perhaps TRBD2 (6 bases). V shed 5 bases and J shed 2 bases, with 11 bases lying between them. This CDR3 has 13 amino acids. Germline lookup yields CDR1 SGDLS and CDR2 YYNGEE.

The J gene is TRBJ2-6, the V gene TRBV18; tentatively, D is TRBD1 (5 bases). From germline, CDR1 is KGHSH and CDR2 LQKENI. Trimming removed 3 bases from V and 0 bases from J, with 9 bases in between. The CDR3 extends over 16 amino acids. The CDR3 nucleotides are TGTGCCAGCTCACCCCCCGACAGCTCTGGGGCCAACGTCCTGACTTTC. This codes for CASSPPDSSGANVLTF.

The chain employs TRBV5-1 and TRBJ2-7; tentatively, D is TRBD2 (5 bases). This CDR3 contains 12 residues. Trimming removed 4 bases from V and 7 bases from J, with 12 bases in between. The germline CDR1 and CDR2 sequences are SGHRS and YFSETQ. The DNA of the CDR3 is TGCGCCAGCAGCCCAATCGGCGGGGAGCAGTACTTC. This translates into CASSPIGGEQYF.

This clone is a singleton in its sample. The V call is TRBV5-1, the J call TRBJ1-2; 7 bases are a match to TRBD1. The CDR3 is 13 residues long. The V gene end was trimmed by 5 bases and the J gene end by 2 bases; junction bases not matched to a gene: 3. Germline V gene sequence: CDR1 SGHRS, CDR2 YFSETQ. CDR3 nucleotide sequence: TGCGCCAGCAGACAGGGACAGAACTATGGCTACACCTTC. Translated, it gives CASRQGQNYGYTF.

V is TRBV7-9 and J is TRBJ2-1; a weak D match, TRBD2 (6 bases). Trimming took off 1 base at V and 4 bases at J, with 11 bases between the two ends. CDR1 SEHNR and CDR2 FQNEAQ come from the germline V gene (reference sequence). The CDR3 is made up of 15 amino acids. The CDR3, as DNA: TGTGCCAGCAGCTTAGGAATGAGCGGGTACAATGAGCAGTTCTTC. This sequence encodes CASSLGMSGYNEQFF.

The rearrangement links TRBV14 to TRBJ2-5; D possibly corresponds to TRBD2 (5 bases). This CDR3 spans 15 amino acids. Between the trimmed V and J ends, which lost 4 bases and 1 base, there was a span of 13 bases. The V gene's germline CDR1 is SGHDN and CDR2 FVKESK. This CDR3 is CASSPPGSGQETQYF. The CDR3 DNA reads as TGTGCCAGCAGCCCTCCTGGCAGCGGCCAAGAGACCCAGTACTTC.

The chain couples TRBV15 to TRBJ1-1, with 9 nucleotides matching TRBD1. The CDR3 runs 16 residues. Germline CDR1 reads LNHNV; CDR2 reads YYDKDF (reference sequence). Losses at the gene ends were 6 bases for V and 1 base for J; bases not matched to a gene: 9. The CDR3, as DNA: TGTGCCACCAGAAACAAGACAGGGGGAAGGAACACTGAAGCTTTCTTT. Translated, it gives CATRNKTGGRNTEAFF.

This sequence joins TRBV7-9 and TRBJ1-5; no clear D gene. The CDR3 runs to 16 residues. Trimming pared 2 bases from V and 6 bases from J, leaving 17 bases between. Germline CDR1 is SEHNR and CDR2 is FQNEAQ (reference sequence). DNA for the CDR3: TGTGCCAGCAGCTTATCGGGCGAGGGAATGAGTCAGCCCCAGCATTTT. Translating it yields CASSLSGEGMSQPQHF.

The chain has TRBV10-3 and TRBJ1-2; D is undetermined. The CDR3 length is 14 residues. Germline CDR1 reads ENHRY; CDR2 reads SYGVKD. Trimming stripped 0 bases from V and 1 base from J, with 6 bases between. CDR3 DNA: TGTGCCATCAGTGAGTCAAGGGTTAACTATGGCTACACCTTC. It translates to CAISESRVNYGYTF.

The table lists this clone with a count of one. CDR3 sequence: CASSLYGTSGGGTYNEQFF. CDR3 DNA: TGCGCCAGCAGCCTCTACGGGACTAGCGGCGGTGGGACCTACAATGAGCAGTTCTTC. The V gene is TRBV4-1, the J gene TRBJ2-1; 11 bases align to TRBD2. There are 19 residues in the CDR3. Germline trimming cut 4 bases from V and 2 bases from J; bases unmatched to any gene: 13. The germline gives CDR1 MGHRA, CDR2 YSYEKL.

The rearrangement links TRBV10-1 to TRBJ2-7; TRBD2 matches 10 bases. The junction had 13 bases not matched to a gene; V was cut back by 10 bases and J by 1 base. Germline V gene data show CDR1 as WNHNN and CDR2 as SYGVQD (reference sequence). The CDR3 covers 16 residues. CDR3 sequence (DNA): TGCGCCATTCCCAGCGGGAGGGACCCCCTATCCTACGAGCAGTACTTC. Residues: CAIPSGRDPLSYEQYF.

The CDR3 region has the DNA TGTGCCAGCAGCTTAGATTCGGGATCCAGCAATGAGCAGTTCTTC. This translates into CASSLDSGSSNEQFF. The chain carries TRBV11-3 and TRBJ2-1; D is possibly TRBD2 (5 bases). Trimming stripped 0 bases from V and 6 bases from J, with 12 bases between. This CDR3 comprises 15 residues. CDR1 is SGHNT, CDR2 YENEEA, per germline.

Comments on this clone: Other DNA variants within this sample encode the same CDR3. The J gene is TRBJ2-3, the V gene TRBV5-6; D gene ambiguous. The V gene's germline CDR1 is SGHDT and CDR2 YYEEEE. This CDR3 region has 13 residues. V was shortened by 2 bases and J by 1 base, with 5 bases between the two germline ends. CDR3 nucleotide sequence: TGTGCCAGCAGCTTTGGAGGCACAGATACGCAGTATTTT. It yields the protein CASSFGGTDTQYF.

This clone was observed a handful of times. This chain connects TRBV19 to TRBJ2-1, with a possible D match to TRBD2 (6 bases). Germline lookup yields CDR1 LNHDA and CDR2 SQIVND (reference sequence). This CDR3 contains 14 residues. V was shortened by 5 bases and J by 6 bases, with 14 bases between the two germline ends. The chain's CDR3 is CASSAWGLINEQFF. CDR3 bases: TGTGCCAGTAGTGCCTGGGGACTTATCAATGAGCAGTTCTTC.

The rearrangement links TRBV6-5 to TRBJ2-3; 10 positions match TRBD1. The CDR3 extends over 16 amino acids. V was pared by 4 bases and J by 4 bases, with 8 bases of the junction left unmatched. Germline V gene lookup returns CDR1 MNHEY and CDR2 SVGAGI. The CDR3 reads CASSWTGGLFADTQYF. The CDR3 DNA reads as TGTGCCAGCAGTTGGACAGGGGGTCTATTCGCAGATACGCAGTATTTT.

The chain has TRBV5-1 and TRBJ1-1, with TRBD1 matching 7 bases. This CDR3 is 12 amino acids long. The germline CDR1 and CDR2 sequences are SGHRS and YFSETQ. V dropped 5 bases and J dropped 7; count of bases not matched to a gene: 5. This CDR3 is CASRYGQDEAFF. The CDR3, as DNA: TGCGCCAGCAGGTATGGACAGGATGAAGCTTTCTTT.

Details on this clone: A single base separates this from a much larger clone, so it may be a read error. V usage is TRBV10-3 and J usage is TRBJ1-5; 7 bases are a match to TRBD1. There are 14 residues in the CDR3. The germline gives CDR1 ENHRY, CDR2 SYGVKD. V lost 10 bases, J lost 0 bases, and 6 bases stayed unmatched. CDR3: CASGTADSNQPQHF. The CDR3 DNA reads TGTGCCAGCGGGACAGCCGATAGCAATCAGCCCCAGCATTTT.

This sequence joins TRBV5-1 and TRBJ1-5; TRBD1 is a possible D gene (5 bases). CDR1 is SGHRS and CDR2 is YFSETQ in the germline V gene. This CDR3 comprises 16 residues. The V end lost 1 base, the J end lost 8 bases, and 19 bases lay between the germline ends. DNA of the CDR3: TGCGCCAGCAGCTTGTTCACATCAACCGGGGGAGAGCCCCAGCATTTT. Translation gives CASSLFTSTGGEPQHF. The variable domain in full, completed from reference TRBV5-1 and TRBJ1-5, reads KAGVTQTPRYLIKTRGQQVTLSCSPISGHRSVSWYQQTPGQGLQFLFEYFSETQRNKGNFPGRFSGRQFSNSRSEMNVSTLELGDSALYLCASSLFTSTGGEPQHFGDGTRLSIL.

The genes are TRBV10-1 and TRBJ1-5; possible D gene TRBD1, 6 bases. CDR1 and CDR2 (germline): WNHNN, SYGVQD (reference sequence). V dropped 4 bases and J dropped 11 bases, with 21 bases sitting between them. The CDR3 consists of 15 residues. This CDR3 is CASSGQGSSLTAQHF. Here the CDR3 DNA reads TGCGCCAGCAGTGGTCAGGGGAGCTCGTTGACGGCCCAGCATTTT.

The chain joins TRBV28 to TRBJ1-6; D is perhaps TRBD1 (5 bases). From germline, CDR1 is MDHEN and CDR2 SYDVKM. The CDR3 extends over 11 amino acids. Trimming took 7 bases from V and 8 from J, leaving 6 bases between them. CDR3 DNA: TGTGCCAGCATAGGGGATTCACCCCTCCACTTT. Protein sequence: CASIGDSPLHF.